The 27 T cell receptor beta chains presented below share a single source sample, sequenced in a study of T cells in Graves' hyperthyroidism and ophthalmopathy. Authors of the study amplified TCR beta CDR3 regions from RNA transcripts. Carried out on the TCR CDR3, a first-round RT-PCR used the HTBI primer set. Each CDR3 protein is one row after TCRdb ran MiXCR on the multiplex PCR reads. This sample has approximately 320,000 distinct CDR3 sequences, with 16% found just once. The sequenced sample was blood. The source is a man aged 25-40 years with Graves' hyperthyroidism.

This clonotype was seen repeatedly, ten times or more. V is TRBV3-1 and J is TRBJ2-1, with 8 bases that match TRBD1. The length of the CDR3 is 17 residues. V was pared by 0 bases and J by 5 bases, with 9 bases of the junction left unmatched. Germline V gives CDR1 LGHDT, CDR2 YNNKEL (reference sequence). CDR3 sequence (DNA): TGTGCCAGCAGCCAAGATTACAGGACAGGGTACCACAATGAGCAGTTCTTC. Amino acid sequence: CASSQDYRTGYHNEQFF.

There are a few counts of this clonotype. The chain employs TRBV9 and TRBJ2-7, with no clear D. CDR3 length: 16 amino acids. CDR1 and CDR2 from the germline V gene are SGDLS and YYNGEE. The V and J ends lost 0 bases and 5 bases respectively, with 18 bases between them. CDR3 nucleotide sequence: TGTGCCAGCAGCGTAGGGACCGCCGCGGTCGGCCACGAGCAGTACTTC. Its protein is CASSVGTAAVGHEQYF.

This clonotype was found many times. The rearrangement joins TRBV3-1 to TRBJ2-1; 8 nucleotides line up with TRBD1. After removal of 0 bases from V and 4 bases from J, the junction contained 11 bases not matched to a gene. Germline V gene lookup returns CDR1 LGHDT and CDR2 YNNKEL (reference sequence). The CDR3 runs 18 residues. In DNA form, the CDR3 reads TGTGCCAGCAGCCAAGACCAGGGGGCGCGGATGGGTTACAATGAGCAGTTCTTC. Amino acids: CASSQDQGARMGYNEQFF.

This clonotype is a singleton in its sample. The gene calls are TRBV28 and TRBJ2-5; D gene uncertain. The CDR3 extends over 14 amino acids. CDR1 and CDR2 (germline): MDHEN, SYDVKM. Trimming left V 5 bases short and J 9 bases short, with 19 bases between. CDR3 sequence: CASSGTDGSSAQYF. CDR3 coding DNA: TGTGCCAGCAGTGGAACGGACGGTTCTTCTGCCCAGTACTTC. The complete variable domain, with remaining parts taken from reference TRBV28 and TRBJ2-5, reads DVKVTQSSRYLVKRTGEKVFLECVQDMDHENMFWYRQDPGLGLRLIYFSYDVKMKEKGDIPEGYSVSREKKERFSLILESASTNQTSMYLCASSGTDGSSAQYFGPGTRLLVL.

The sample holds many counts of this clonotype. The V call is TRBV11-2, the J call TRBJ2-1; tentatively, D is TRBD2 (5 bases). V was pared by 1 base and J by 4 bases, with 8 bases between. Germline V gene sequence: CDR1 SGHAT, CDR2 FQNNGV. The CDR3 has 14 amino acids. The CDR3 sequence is CASSLGLLYNEQFF. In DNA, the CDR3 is TGTGCCAGCAGCTTAGGACTACTTTACAATGAGCAGTTCTTC.

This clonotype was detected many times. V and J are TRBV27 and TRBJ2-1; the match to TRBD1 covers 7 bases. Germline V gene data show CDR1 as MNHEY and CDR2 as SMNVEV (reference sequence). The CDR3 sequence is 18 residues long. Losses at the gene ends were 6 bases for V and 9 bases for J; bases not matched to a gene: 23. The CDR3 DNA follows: TGTGCCAGCAGCGAAATCACCCTCCGAAAAGGGGGCCTGGGTGAGCAGTTCTTC. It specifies CASSEITLRKGGLGEQFF.

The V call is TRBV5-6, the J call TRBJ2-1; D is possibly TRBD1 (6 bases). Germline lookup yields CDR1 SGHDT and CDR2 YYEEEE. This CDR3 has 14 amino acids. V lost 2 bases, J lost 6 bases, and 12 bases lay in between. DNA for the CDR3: TGTGCCAGCAGCTTTGTGACAGGAATCAATGAGCAGTTCTTC. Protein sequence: CASSFVTGINEQFF. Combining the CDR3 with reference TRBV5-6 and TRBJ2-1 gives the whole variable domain DAGVTQSPTHLIKTRGQQVTLRCSPKSGHDTVSWYQQALGQGPQFIFQYYEEEERQRGNFPDRFSGHQFPNYSSELNVNALLLGDSALYLCASSFVTGINEQFFGPGTRLTVL.

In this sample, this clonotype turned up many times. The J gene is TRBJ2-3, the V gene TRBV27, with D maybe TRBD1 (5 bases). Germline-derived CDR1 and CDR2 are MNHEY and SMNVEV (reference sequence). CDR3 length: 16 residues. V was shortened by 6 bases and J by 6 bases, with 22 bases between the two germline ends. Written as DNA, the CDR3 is TGTGCCAGCAGCTACCTGGGCGGACAACCGTCGGATACGCAGTATTTT. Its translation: CASSYLGGQPSDTQYF.

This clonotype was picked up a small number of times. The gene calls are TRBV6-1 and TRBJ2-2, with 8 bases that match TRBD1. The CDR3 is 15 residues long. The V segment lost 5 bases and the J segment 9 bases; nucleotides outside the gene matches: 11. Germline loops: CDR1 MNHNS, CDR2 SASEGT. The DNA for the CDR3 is TGTGCCAGCAGTCCCCTAGGACAGGGTTTGAGGGAGCTGTTTTTT. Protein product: CASSPLGQGLRELFF.

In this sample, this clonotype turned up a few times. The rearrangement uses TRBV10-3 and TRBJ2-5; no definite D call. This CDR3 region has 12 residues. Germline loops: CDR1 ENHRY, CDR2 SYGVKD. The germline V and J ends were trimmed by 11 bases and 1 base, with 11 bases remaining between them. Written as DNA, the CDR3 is TGTGCCTCGGTGGAGCGCCAAGAGACCCAGTACTTC. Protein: CASVERQETQYF.

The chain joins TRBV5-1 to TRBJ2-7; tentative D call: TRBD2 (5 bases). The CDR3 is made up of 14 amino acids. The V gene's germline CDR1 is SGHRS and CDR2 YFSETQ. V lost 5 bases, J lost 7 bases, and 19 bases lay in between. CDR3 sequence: CASSSDLPAPEQYF. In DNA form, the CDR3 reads TGCGCCAGCAGTAGCGACCTACCAGCGCCAGAGCAGTACTTC.

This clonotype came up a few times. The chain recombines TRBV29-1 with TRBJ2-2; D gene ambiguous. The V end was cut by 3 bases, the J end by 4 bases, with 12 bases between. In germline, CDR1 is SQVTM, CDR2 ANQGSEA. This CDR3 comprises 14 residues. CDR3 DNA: TGCAGCGTTGACGACCCATGGGGCACCGGGGAGCTGTTTTTT. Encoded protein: CSVDDPWGTGELFF.

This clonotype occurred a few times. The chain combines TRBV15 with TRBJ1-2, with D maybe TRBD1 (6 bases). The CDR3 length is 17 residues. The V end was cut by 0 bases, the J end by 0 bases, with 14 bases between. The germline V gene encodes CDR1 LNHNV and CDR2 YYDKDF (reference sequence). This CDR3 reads CATSRDHTGLANYGYTF. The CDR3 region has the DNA TGTGCCACCAGCAGAGATCATACAGGGCTAGCTAACTATGGCTACACCTTC.

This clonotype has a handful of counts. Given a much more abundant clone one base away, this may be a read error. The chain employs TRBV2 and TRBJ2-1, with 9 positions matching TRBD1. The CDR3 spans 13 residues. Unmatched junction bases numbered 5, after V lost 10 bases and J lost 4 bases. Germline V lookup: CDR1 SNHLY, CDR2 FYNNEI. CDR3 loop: CAIPGQGYNEQFF. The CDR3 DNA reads TGTGCCATCCCGGGACAGGGTTACAATGAGCAGTTCTTC.

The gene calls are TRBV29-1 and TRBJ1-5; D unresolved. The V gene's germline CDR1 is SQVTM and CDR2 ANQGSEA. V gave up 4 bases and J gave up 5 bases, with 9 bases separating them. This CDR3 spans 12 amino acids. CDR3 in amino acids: CSVAHQDQPQHF. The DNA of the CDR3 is TGCAGCGTTGCTCACCAGGATCAGCCCCAGCATTTT.

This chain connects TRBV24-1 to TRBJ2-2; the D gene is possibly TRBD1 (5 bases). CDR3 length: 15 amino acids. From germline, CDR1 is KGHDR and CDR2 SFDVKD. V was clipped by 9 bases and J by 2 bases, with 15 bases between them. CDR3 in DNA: TGTGCCACCCAAAAAACCGACAGCAACACCGGGGAGCTGTTTTTT. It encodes CATQKTDSNTGELFF.

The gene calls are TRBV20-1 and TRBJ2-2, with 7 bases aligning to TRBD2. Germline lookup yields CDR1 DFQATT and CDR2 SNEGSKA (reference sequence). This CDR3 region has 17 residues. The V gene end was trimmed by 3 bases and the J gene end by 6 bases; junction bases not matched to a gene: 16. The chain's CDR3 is CSASQLRGLEVAGELFF. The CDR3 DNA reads TGCAGTGCTAGCCAACTTCGAGGACTAGAGGTGGCCGGGGAGCTGTTTTTT.

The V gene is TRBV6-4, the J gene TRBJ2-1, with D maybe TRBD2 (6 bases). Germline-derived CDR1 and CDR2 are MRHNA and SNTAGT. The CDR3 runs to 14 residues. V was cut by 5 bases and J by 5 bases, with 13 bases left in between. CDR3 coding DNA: TGTGCCAGCAGTTGGCCTAGCGCCAACAATGAGCAGTTCTTC. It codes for CASSWPSANNEQFF.

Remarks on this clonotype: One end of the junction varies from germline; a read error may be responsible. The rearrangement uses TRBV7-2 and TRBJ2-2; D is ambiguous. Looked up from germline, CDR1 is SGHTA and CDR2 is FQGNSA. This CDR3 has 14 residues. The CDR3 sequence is CASNLDTDTGELFF. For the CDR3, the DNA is TGTGCCAGCAACTTAGACACCGACACCGGGGAGCTGTTTTTT.

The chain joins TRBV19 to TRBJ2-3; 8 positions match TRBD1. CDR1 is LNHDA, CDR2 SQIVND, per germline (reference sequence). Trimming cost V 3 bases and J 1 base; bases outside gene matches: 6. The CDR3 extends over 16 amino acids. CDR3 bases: TGTGCCAGTAGTATGGAGAGGACAGGGCGCACAGATACGCAGTATTTT. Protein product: CASSMERTGRTDTQYF.

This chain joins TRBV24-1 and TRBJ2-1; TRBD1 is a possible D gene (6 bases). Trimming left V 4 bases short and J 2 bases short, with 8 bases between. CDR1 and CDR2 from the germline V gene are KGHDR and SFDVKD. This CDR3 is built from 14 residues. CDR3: CATSEGTPYNEQFF. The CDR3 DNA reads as TGTGCCACCAGTGAAGGGACACCCTACAATGAGCAGTTCTTC.

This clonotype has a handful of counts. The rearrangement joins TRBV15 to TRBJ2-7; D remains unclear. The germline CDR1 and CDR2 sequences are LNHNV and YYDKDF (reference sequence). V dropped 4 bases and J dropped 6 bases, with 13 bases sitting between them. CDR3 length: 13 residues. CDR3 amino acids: CATSTPLVGEQYF. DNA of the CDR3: TGTGCCACCAGCACCCCGCTGGTCGGCGAGCAGTACTTC.

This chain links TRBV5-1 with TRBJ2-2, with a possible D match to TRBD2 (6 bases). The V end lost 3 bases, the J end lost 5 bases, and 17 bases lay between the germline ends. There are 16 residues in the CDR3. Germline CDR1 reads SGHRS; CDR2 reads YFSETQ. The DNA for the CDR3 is TGCGCCAGCAGCTGGCTATCGGGAGATTGGACCGGGGAGCTGTTTTTT. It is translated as CASSWLSGDWTGELFF.

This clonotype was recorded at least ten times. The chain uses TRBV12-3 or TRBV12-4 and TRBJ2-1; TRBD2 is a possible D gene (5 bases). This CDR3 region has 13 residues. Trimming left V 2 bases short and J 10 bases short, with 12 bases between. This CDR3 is CASSLIRGIEQFF. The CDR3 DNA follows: TGTGCCAGCAGTTTAATACGGGGTATAGAGCAGTTCTTC.

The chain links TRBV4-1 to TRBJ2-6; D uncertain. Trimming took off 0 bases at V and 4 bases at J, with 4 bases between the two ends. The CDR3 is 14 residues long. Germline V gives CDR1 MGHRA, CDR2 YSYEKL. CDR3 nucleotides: TGCGCCAGCAGCCAAGAACCCGGGGCCAACGTCCTGACTTTC. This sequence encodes CASSQEPGANVLTF.

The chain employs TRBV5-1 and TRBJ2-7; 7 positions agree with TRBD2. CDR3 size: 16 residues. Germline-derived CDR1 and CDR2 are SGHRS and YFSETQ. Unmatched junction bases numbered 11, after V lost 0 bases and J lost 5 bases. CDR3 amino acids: CASSLAGAGEFHEQYF. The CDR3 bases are TGCGCCAGCAGCTTGGCCGGGGCGGGAGAATTCCACGAGCAGTACTTC.

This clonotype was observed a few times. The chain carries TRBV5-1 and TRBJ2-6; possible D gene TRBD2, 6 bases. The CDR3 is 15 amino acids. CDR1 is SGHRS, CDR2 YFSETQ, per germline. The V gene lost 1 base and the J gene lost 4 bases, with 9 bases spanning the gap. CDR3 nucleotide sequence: TGCGCCAGCAGCTTGACTGGGGGGGGGGCCAACGTCCTGACTTTC. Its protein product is CASSLTGGGANVLTF.